These 5 T cell receptor beta chains share one sample of origin, sequenced in a study of cytomegalovirus exposure and HLA in healthy donors. The PCR was carried out with 60 Vbeta primers and 13 Jbeta primers. Assay: immunoSEQ multiplex PCR; the TCRdb copy retains only in-frame clones and omits some. The data show around 86,000 clones, roughly 79% seen once. Sequences were obtained from PBMCs. The receptor set was obtained from a female donor in good health and CMV-seronegative.

The V and J genes are TRBV28 and TRBJ2-7; TRBD1 aligns across 7 bases. This CDR3 region has 13 residues. Germline CDR1 reads MDHEN; CDR2 reads SYDVKM. V was pared by 7 bases and J by 6 bases, with 9 bases of the junction left unmatched. The CDR3 spells CASTPDRRGEQYF. The DNA for the CDR3 is TGTGCCAGCACGCCGGACAGGCGCGGCGAGCAGTACTTC.

The chain combines TRBV25-1 with TRBJ1-1; D perhaps matches TRBD1 (5 bases). This CDR3 has 13 amino acids. Germline loops: CDR1 MGHDK, CDR2 SYGVNS. The germline V and J ends were trimmed by 10 bases and 6 bases, with 18 bases remaining between them. The CDR3 DNA reads as TGTGCCACAGCAACTACAGGTTGGCCTGAAGCTTTCTTT. Translated: CATATTGWPEAFF.

This chain uses TRBV5-8 with TRBJ2-1; D is perhaps TRBD2 (6 bases). In germline, CDR1 is SGHTS, CDR2 YDEGEE. The ends were cut back, 3 bases at V and 15 bases at J, with 19 bases in the middle. The CDR3 spans 13 residues. CDR3 protein: CASSSTGLTARFF. CDR3 DNA sequence: TGTGCCAGCAGCTCCACGGGACTTACAGCTCGGTTCTTC.

The chain employs TRBV11-3 and TRBJ2-2; possible D gene TRBD2, 6 bases. Trimming shortened V by 5 bases and J by 4 bases, and 17 bases separated the two germline ends. The CDR3 runs 16 residues. Germline V lookup: CDR1 SGHNT, CDR2 YENEEA. The CDR3 DNA reads as TGTGCCAGCAGCGGATCCGGGACTTTTGGCACCGGGGAGCTGTTTTTT. This gives the protein CASSGSGTFGTGELFF.

This chain joins TRBV6-6 and TRBJ2-3, with TRBD2 matching 9 bases. With 2 bases clipped from V and 6 bases from J, the junction kept 3 bases outside the gene matches. The CDR3 spans 14 residues. In germline, CDR1 is MNHNY, CDR2 SVGAGI (reference sequence). CDR3 nucleotide sequence: TGTGCCAGCAGTTACAGGGCGGGAGGGGATACGCAGTATTTT. Translating it yields CASSYRAGGDTQYF.